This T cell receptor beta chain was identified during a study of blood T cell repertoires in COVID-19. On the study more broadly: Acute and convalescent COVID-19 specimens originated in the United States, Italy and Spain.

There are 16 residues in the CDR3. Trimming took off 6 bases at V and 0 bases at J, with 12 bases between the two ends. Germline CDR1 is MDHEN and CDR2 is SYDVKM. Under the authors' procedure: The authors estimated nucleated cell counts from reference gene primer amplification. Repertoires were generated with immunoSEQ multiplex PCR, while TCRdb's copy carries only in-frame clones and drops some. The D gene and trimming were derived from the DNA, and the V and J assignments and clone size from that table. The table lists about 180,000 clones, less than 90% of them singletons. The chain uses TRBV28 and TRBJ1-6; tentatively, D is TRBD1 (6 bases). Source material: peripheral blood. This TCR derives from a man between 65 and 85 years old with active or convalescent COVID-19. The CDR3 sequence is CASRATGSSYNSPLHF. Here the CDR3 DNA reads TGTGCCAGCAGGGCCACAGGGAGCTCCTATAATTCACCCCTCCACTTT.